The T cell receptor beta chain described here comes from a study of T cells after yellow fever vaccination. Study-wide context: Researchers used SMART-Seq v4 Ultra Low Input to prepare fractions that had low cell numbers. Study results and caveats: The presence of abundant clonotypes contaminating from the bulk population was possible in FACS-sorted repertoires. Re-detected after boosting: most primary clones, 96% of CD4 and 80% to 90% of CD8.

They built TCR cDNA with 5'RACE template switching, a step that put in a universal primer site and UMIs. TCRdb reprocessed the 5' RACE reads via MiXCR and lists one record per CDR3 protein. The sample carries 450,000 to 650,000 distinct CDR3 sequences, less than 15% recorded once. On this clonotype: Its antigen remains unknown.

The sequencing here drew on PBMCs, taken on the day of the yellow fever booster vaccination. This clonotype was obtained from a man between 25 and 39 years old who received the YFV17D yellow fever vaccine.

The CDR3 reads CASSAFSGLFYEQYF. CDR3 sequence (DNA): TGTGCCAGCAGCGCGTTTAGCGGGCTATTCTACGAGCAGTACTTC. V usage is TRBV7-8 and J usage is TRBJ2-7; 7 bases are shared with TRBD2. J was trimmed by 3 bases and V by 5 bases; bases with no gene match: 10. This CDR3 comprises 15 residues. CDR1 and CDR2 (germline): SGHVS, FQNEAQ.